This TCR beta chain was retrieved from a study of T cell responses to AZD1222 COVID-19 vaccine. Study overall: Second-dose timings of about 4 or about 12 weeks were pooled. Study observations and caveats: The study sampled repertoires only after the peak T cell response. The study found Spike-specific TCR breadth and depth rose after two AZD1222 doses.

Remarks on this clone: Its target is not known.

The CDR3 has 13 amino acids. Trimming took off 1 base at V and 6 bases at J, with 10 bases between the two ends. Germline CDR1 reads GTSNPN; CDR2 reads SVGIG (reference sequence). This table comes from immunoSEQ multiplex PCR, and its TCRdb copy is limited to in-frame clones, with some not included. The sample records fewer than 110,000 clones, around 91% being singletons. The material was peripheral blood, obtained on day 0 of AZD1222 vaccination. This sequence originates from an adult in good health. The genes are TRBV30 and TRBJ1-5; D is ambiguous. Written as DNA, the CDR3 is TGTGCCTGGAGTGCAGGAGTGGGTCAGCCCCAGCATTTT. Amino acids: CAWSAGVGQPQHF.